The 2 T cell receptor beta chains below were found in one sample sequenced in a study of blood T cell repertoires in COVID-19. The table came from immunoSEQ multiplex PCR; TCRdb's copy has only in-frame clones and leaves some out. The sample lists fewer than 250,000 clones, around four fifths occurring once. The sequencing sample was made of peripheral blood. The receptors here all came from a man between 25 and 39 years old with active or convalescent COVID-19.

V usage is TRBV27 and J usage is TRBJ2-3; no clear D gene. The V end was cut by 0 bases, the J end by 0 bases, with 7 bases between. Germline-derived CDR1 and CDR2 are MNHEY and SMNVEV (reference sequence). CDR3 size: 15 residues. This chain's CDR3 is CASSLSPRSTDTQYF. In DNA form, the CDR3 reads TGTGCCAGCAGTTTATCCCCCCGTAGCACAGATACGCAGTATTTT.

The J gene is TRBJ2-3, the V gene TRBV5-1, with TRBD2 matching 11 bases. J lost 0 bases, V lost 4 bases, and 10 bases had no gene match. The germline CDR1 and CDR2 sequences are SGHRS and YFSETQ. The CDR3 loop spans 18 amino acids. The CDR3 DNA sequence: TGCGCCAGCAGCGGGACTAGCGGACCTCGGGCTAGCACAGATACGCAGTATTTT. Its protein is CASSGTSGPRASTDTQYF.